These T cell receptor beta chains were read from a single sample in a study of ipilimumab plus nivolumab after autologous stem cell transplantation. Here immunoSEQ multiplex PCR was the method, and the copy in TCRdb shows in-frame clones only, minus some. The repertoire holds around 17,000 clones, about 65% seen once, with 20% to 25% in the top ten. The sequencing used PBMCs, collected in a trial of ipilimumab plus nivolumab as post-transplant consolidation. These receptors all come from a male donor with diffuse large B-cell lymphoma. The CDR3 runs from the conserved cysteine through the conserved F or W. The D gene is left open where the match is weak. The size entry is marked missing in some rows and otherwise reads once, few, many or a size class.

d_call j_call v_call clone_size cdr3_nt cdr3_aa
TRBD1 TRBJ2-5 TRBV27 once TGTGCCAGCAGTTTTCAGGGGGCAGGAGAGACCCAGTACTTC CASSFQGAGETQYF
. TRBJ2-7 TRBV5-1 . TGCGCCAGCAGCTTGGGTGCGGAGCCCCACGTGGAGCAGTACTTC CASSLGAEPHVEQYF
. TRBJ1-5 TRBV4-1 . TGCGCCAGCAGCCAAGAGGGGTCTCAGCCCCAGCATTTT CASSQEGSQPQHF
. TRBJ1-5 TRBV29-1 . TGCAGCGTAGGGGGGGCCGGGGATCAGCCCCAGCATTTT CSVGGAGDQPQHF
TRBD1 TRBJ1-5 TRBV19 once TGTGCCAGTCGACGACGGGGGGACAGTAGCAATCAGCCCCAGCATTTT CASRRRGDSSNQPQHF
. TRBJ1-3 TRBV30 . TGTGCCTGGAGCGCCAGGGGAGGGGGTCATTACTCTGGAAACACCATATATTTT CAWSARGGGHYSGNTIYF
. TRBJ1-4 TRBV30 . TGTGCCTGGACAAACAGGGCGACTAATGAAAAACTGTTTTTT CAWTNRATNEKLFF
. TRBJ1-2 TRBV27 . TGTGCCAGCAGACTTCCGGGACGAGACGATGGCTACACCTTC CASRLPGRDDGYTF
TRBD1 TRBJ2-2 TRBV27 . TGTGCCAGCAGTTTGGCAGGGGGCGTGCGCACCGGGGAGCTGTTTTTT CASSLAGGVRTGELFF
TRBD1 TRBJ2-1 TRBV5-4 . TGTGCCAGCAGCTTGCGGTTGGGACAGGGGAGTAATGAGCAGTTCTTC CASSLRLGQGSNEQFF
. TRBJ2-7 TRBV30 . TGTGCCTGGAGCAAAGGGGTATTCTACGAGCAGTACTTC CAWSKGVFYEQYF
. TRBJ2-1 TRBV15 . TGTGCCACCAGCAGGGACGGATACAATGAGCAGTTCTTC CATSRDGYNEQFF
. TRBJ2-7 TRBV7-2 . TGTGCCAGCAGCTTCGGTAGCAGGGCGGACGAGCAGTACTTC CASSFGSRADEQYF
TRBD2 TRBJ2-5 TRBV27 . TGTGCCAGCAGTCTAACGCGGGGGGGCCTGGAGACCCAGTACTTC CASSLTRGGLETQYF
. TRBJ1-4 TRBV30 . TGTGCCTGGAGTGTAGGAGCTAATGAAAAACTGTTTTTT CAWSVGANEKLFF
. TRBJ1-3 TRBV11-2 . TGTGCCAGCAGCCAATGGAGGGGCTCAGGAAACACCATATATTTT CASSQWRGSGNTIYF
. TRBJ2-2 TRBV21-1 . TGTGCCAGCAGCTCGGGACAGGGCCTCGAGGAGCTGTTTTTT CASSSGQGLEELFF
TRBD2 TRBJ2-3 TRBV27 . TGTGCCACCCAGCGGGAGGGCATAGATACGCAGTATTTT CATQREGIDTQYF
TRBD1 TRBJ1-2 TRBV29-1 . TGCAGCGTGGGTACAGGGGCCTATGGCTACACCTTC CSVGTGAYGYTF
. TRBJ1-3 TRBV11-3 . TGTGCCAGCAGCTCCTCAGTTGGAAACACCATATATTTT CASSSSVGNTIYF
. TRBJ1-1 TRBV10-3 . TGTGCCATCAGAACCGGGGGAGATACTGAAGCTTTCTTT CAIRTGGDTEAFF
TRBD2 TRBJ2-5 TRBV5-4 . TGTGCCAGCAGCCGGAGTGGGGGGGTACAAGAGACCCAGTACTTC CASSRSGGVQETQYF
. TRBJ2-1 TRBV7-6 . TGTGCCAGCAGCCCGTTCACGGGCAATGAGCAGTTCTTC CASSPFTGNEQFF
. TRBJ1-2 TRBV14 . TGTGCCAGCAACGACGGGGGTTTCCCTAACTATGGCTACACCTTC CASNDGGFPNYGYTF
. TRBJ2-3 TRBV6-4 . TGTGCCAGCAGTGACTCGACTACAGATACGCAGTATTTT CASSDSTTDTQYF
. TRBJ1-2 TRBV14 . TGTGCCAGCAGCCAATTAGACAGAGCTCCTTCAAGCTACACCTTC CASSQLDRAPSSYTF
TRBD2 TRBJ2-1 TRBV4-2 . TGTGCCAGCAGCCAAGATCAAACTAGCGGCCGATCACAGTTCTTC CASSQDQTSGRSQFF
. TRBJ1-4 TRBV28 few TGTGCCAGCAGTTTGGGAGGGGAGAATGAAAAACTGTTTTTT CASSLGGENEKLFF
. TRBJ2-2 TRBV2 few TGTGCCAGCAAGAGGGGACTTCACACCGGGGAGCTGTTTTTT CASKRGLHTGELFF
TRBD1 TRBJ1-6 TRBV6-5 . TGTGCCAGCCGGAATCCCGGGACAGCAAATTCACCCCTCCACTTT CASRNPGTANSPLHF
. TRBJ1-1 TRBV11-2 . TGTGCCAGCAGCTTACGGGCAGGGAGGAACACTGAAGCTTTCTTT CASSLRAGRNTEAFF
. TRBJ2-1 TRBV14 . TGTGCCAGCAGCCAAGGGAATGAGCAGTTCTTC CASSQGNEQFF
TRBD1 TRBJ1-2 TRBV9 . TGTGCCAGCAGCGTAGGGACAGGCGACTATGGCTACACCTTC CASSVGTGDYGYTF
. TRBJ1-4 TRBV11-3 . TGTGCCAGCAGGGCGGGGCCGGCCGGTGAAAAACTGTTTTTT CASRAGPAGEKLFF
. TRBJ2-3 TRBV10-3 . TGTGCCATCAGGGGACACAAAGGAACAGATACGCAGTATTTT CAIRGHKGTDTQYF
. TRBJ1-5 TRBV30 . TGTGCCTGGAGTATCCGACAATTTCAGCCCCAGCATTTT CAWSIRQFQPQHF
TRBD2 TRBJ2-3 TRBV29-1 . TGCAGCGTTAACGGGAGGGATTACACAGATACGCAGTATTTT CSVNGRDYTDTQYF
TRBD1 TRBJ2-7 TRBV5-1 . TGCGCCAGCAGCCGCGGGACAGGGTCCTACGAGCAGTACTTC CASSRGTGSYEQYF
. TRBJ1-2 TRBV12-2 . TGTGCAAGTCGCCCCCCGGGACAGGGCCAGGGCTACACCTTC CASRPPGQGQGYTF
. TRBJ1-4 TRBV27 . TGTGCCAGCAGTGCCTCGGGGCCAACTAATGAAAAACTGTTTTTT CASSASGPTNEKLFF
. TRBJ2-5 TRBV7-2 few TGTGCCAGCAGCTTAGAGCGGCAAGCCGGGGAGACCCAGTACTTC CASSLERQAGETQYF
TRBD1 TRBJ1-2 TRBV2 . TGTGCCAGCAGTCAACAGGGGACCGGTTATGGCTACACCTTC CASSQQGTGYGYTF
. TRBJ2-1 TRBV6-1 . TGTGCCAGCACTGTGGGGAATGAGCAGTTCTTC CASTVGNEQFF
. TRBJ1-4 TRBV5-4 . TGTGCCAGCAGCTTGGATGGTGAAAAACTGTTTTTT CASSLDGEKLFF
. TRBJ2-3 TRBV4-1 . TGCGCCAGCAGCCAAGAGAGGGTTTTAGATACGCAGTATTTT CASSQERVLDTQYF
. TRBJ2-3 TRBV2 few TGTGCCAGCAGTGAGATGCGGGGTGGCACAGATACGCAGTATTTT CASSEMRGGTDTQYF
. TRBJ2-7 TRBV7-2 . TGTGCCAGCAGCTTAGCGCTGGCACCCGAGCAGTACTTC CASSLALAPEQYF
. TRBJ2-4 TRBV19 once TGTGCCAGCTCACCAAAAAAAAACATTCAGTACTTC CASSPKKNIQYF
. TRBJ2-1 TRBV11-3 . TGTGCCAGCAGCCCAGGTAGGGGTTCACATGAGCAGTTCTTC CASSPGRGSHEQFF
. TRBJ2-1 TRBV10-3 . TGTGCCATCAGCCCGAGCACTGCAGTCGGAGATGAGCAGTTCTTC CAISPSTAVGDEQFF
. TRBJ1-1 TRBV6-1 . TGTGCCAGCAGTGAAGCGTTAGGGGCCGGGAACACTGAAGCTTTCTTT CASSEALGAGNTEAFF
. TRBJ1-1 TRBV2 . TGTGCCAGCAGGAGGGGCTCCGCCACTGAAGCTTTCTTT CASRRGSATEAFF
. TRBJ1-1 TRBV6-1 . TGTGCCAGCAGCCGAAGGTTGAACACTGAAGCTTTCTTT CASSRRLNTEAFF
TRBD1 TRBJ1-1 TRBV5-1 few TGCGCCAGCAGCTTTAATCCACAGGGGGCTGGCACTGAAGCTTTCTTT CASSFNPQGAGTEAFF
TRBD1 TRBJ1-2 TRBV7-3 . TGTGCCAGCAGCCGCCGGGACAGGGACTATGGCTACACCTTC CASSRRDRDYGYTF
. TRBJ2-7 TRBV11-3 once TGTGCCAGCAGCTTAACAGCCTACGAGCAGTACTTC CASSLTAYEQYF
. TRBJ2-7 TRBV29-1 . TGCAGCGTTCTCAGGGACTCCTACGAGCAGTACTTC CSVLRDSYEQYF
. TRBJ1-5 TRBV30 few TGTGCCTGGGGAGGGGGTGGCGATCAGCCCCAGCATTTT CAWGGGGDQPQHF